The 3 T cell receptor beta chains below come from one sample, sequenced in a study of blood T cell repertoires in COVID-19. Method: immunoSEQ multiplex PCR; TCRdb's copy keeps in-frame clones and lacks some. Altogether hundreds of thousands of clones are present, roughly 87% being singletons, with the ten largest covering approximately 12%. Sequenced material: peripheral blood. Source of these receptors: a human donor in a cohort sampled during active COVID-19.

The CDR3 DNA reads as TGTGCCAGCAGCCCCATCGGCGGGAGGGCCGGCGGGGAGCTGTTTTTT. Its protein product is CASSPIGGRAGGELFF. This chain links TRBV6-6 with TRBJ2-2; 9 bases align to TRBD2. Germline trimming cut 6 bases from V and 7 bases from J; bases unmatched to any gene: 12. CDR3 length: 16 residues. Germline V gene data show CDR1 as MNHNY and CDR2 as SVGAGI (reference sequence).

The V call is TRBV7-3, the J call TRBJ2-1; 7 nucleotides line up with TRBD2. With 1 base clipped from V and 7 bases from J, the junction kept 19 bases outside the gene matches. The germline CDR1 and CDR2 sequences are SGHTA and FQGTGA. The CDR3 extends over 19 amino acids. CDR3 coding DNA: TGTGCCAGCAGCTTAAGTTATATAGGACCTAAACGGGGAGGGAATGAGCAGTTCTTC. Protein sequence: CASSLSYIGPKRGGNEQFF. Variable domain in full (rest from reference TRBV7-3 and TRBJ2-1): GAGVSQTPSNKVTEKGKYVELRCDPISGHTALYWYRQSLGQGPEFLIYFQGTGAADDSGLPNDRFFAVRPEGSVSTLKIQRTERGDSAVYLCASSLSYIGPKRGGNEQFFGPGTRLTVL.

The chain uses TRBV7-8 and TRBJ2-2; D is perhaps TRBD2 (5 bases). Germline V gene lookup returns CDR1 SGHVS and CDR2 FQNEAQ. The CDR3 is 13 amino acids. Deletions cut 6 bases from V and 8 bases from J, with 13 bases between. The CDR3 loop reads CASRLFEGGELFF. Written as DNA, the CDR3 is TGTGCCAGCAGACTTTTTGAGGGAGGGGAGCTGTTTTTT. Based on the CDR3 plus reference TRBV7-8 and TRBJ2-2, the full variable domain is GAGVSQSPRYKVAKRGQDVALRCDPISGHVSLFWYQQALGQGPEFLTYFQNEAQLDKSGLPSDRFFAERPEGSVSTLKIQRTQQEDSAVYLCASRLFEGGELFFGEGSRLTVL.